Presented here are 14 T cell receptor beta chains from one specimen sequenced in a study of blood T cells in healthy people across ages. With a J-beta primer mix and a sample-barcoded 5' primer, a second PCR ran roughly 6 to 11 cycles. Each CDR3 protein gets one entry after TCRdb re-called the 5' RACE reads with MiXCR. The sample has some 1.7 million distinct CDR3 sequences; roughly 27% are singletons. Sequencing was performed on blood. All receptors derive from a young woman in good health.

The chain carries TRBV6-2 or TRBV6-3 and TRBJ1-5; D is unresolved. Trimming took off 5 bases at V and 7 bases at J, with 15 bases between the two ends. The V gene's germline CDR1 is MNHEY and CDR2 SVGEGT. The CDR3 has 14 amino acids. The CDR3 is CASSTLGLRQPQHF. The CDR3 bases are TGTGCCAGCAGTACATTGGGTCTGCGCCAGCCCCAGCATTTT.

This clonotype was seen only once. It may be a read error: a sequence one base away is much more abundant. The chain has TRBV29-1 and TRBJ2-1; 7 nucleotides match TRBD2. The CDR3 runs to 14 residues. Germline V gene lookup returns CDR1 SQVTM and CDR2 ANQGSEA. The V and J ends lost 3 bases and 11 bases, in that order; junction bases with no gene match: 13. CDR3 nucleotides: TGCAGCGTTGAGGGCGGGAGACAAGTGAAAAAGCAGTTCTTC. This codes for CSVEGGRQVKKQFF.

This clonotype has more than one count but fewer than ten. The rearrangement uses TRBV27 and TRBJ2-2; D perhaps matches TRBD1 (5 bases). Germline V gene lookup returns CDR1 MNHEY and CDR2 SMNVEV (reference sequence). V was pared by 3 bases and J by 7 bases, with 12 bases between. The CDR3 is made up of 14 amino acids. The CDR3 nucleotides read TGTGCCAGCAGTTTCAGGGAAGGTGGCGGGGAGCTGTTTTTT. This gives the protein CASSFREGGGELFF.

This clonotype was counted between two and nine times. This chain joins TRBV20-1 and TRBJ2-2; 9 bases align to TRBD1. J was trimmed by 8 bases and V by 1 base; bases with no gene match: 5. Germline loops: CDR1 DFQATT, CDR2 SNEGSKA (reference sequence). The CDR3 has 14 amino acids. The DNA of the CDR3 is TGCAGTGCTAGAGTGGACAGGGGACGAGGGGAGCTGTTTTTT. This translates into CSARVDRGRGELFF.

This clonotype was seen ten or more times. The V gene is TRBV12-3 or TRBV12-4, the J gene TRBJ2-1, with 9 positions matching TRBD1. V shed 5 bases, J shed 6 bases, and the junction held 17 bases outside the gene matches. The CDR3 covers 18 residues. CDR3 protein: CASSASGTGWGRINEQFF. The CDR3 DNA follows: TGTGCCAGCAGTGCATCCGGGACAGGGTGGGGGCGGATCAATGAGCAGTTCTTC.

The chain has TRBV6-5 and TRBJ1-4; D not certain. The CDR3 consists of 14 residues. V shed 2 bases and J shed 4 bases, with 8 bases lying between them. CDR1 is MNHEY, CDR2 SVGAGI, per germline. CDR3 nucleotide sequence: TGTGCCAGCAGTTACGCGCGGGGTAATGAAAAACTGTTTTTT. It codes for CASSYARGNEKLFF.

This clonotype was seen ten or more times. The V gene is TRBV12-3 or TRBV12-4, the J gene TRBJ1-5, with D unclear. V lost 6 bases and J lost 7, with 13 bases in between. The CDR3 consists of 13 residues. Written as DNA, the CDR3 is TGTGCCAGCAGCTTAAGGGTGAACCAGCCCCAGCATTTT. Translating gives CASSLRVNQPQHF.

The chain couples TRBV6-1 to TRBJ1-5; 7 bases are a match to TRBD1. This CDR3 has 14 amino acids. Losses at the gene ends were 7 bases for V and 3 bases for J; bases not matched to a gene: 6. Germline CDR1 reads MNHNS; CDR2 reads SASEGT. The CDR3 DNA reads TGTGCCAGCAAAGACAGGGTCTTCAATCAGCCCCAGCATTTT. Translating gives CASKDRVFNQPQHF.

This clonotype has more than one count but fewer than ten. The chain couples TRBV9 to TRBJ1-2, with D possibly being TRBD1 (5 bases). CDR3 size: 15 residues. Between the trimmed V and J ends, which lost 0 bases and 3 bases, there was a span of 12 bases. From germline, CDR1 is SGDLS and CDR2 YYNGEE. The CDR3 DNA is TGTGCCAGCAGCGTAGCACGGGGAGGGGACTATGGCTACACCTTC. As protein: CASSVARGGDYGYTF.

The sample holds a few counts of this clonotype. At one end the junction does not follow the germline gene, possibly because of a read error. This chain connects TRBV12-3 or TRBV12-4 to TRBJ2-5; D remains unclear. The CDR3 totals 13 residues. The CDR3 loop is CAGSLSQQETQYF. The CDR3 nucleotides are TGTGCCGGCAGTTTATCACAGCAAGAGACCCAGTACTTC.

DNA of the CDR3: TGCAGTGCCCTACGGTGGGGTACTGGAGAGACCCAGTACTTC. It is translated as CSALRWGTGETQYF. The gene calls are TRBV20-1 and TRBJ2-5; D ambiguous. This CDR3 is 14 amino acids long. Trimming left V 6 bases short and J 4 bases short, with 18 bases between. The germline V gene has CDR1 DFQATT and CDR2 SNEGSKA (reference sequence).

The rearrangement joins TRBV9 to TRBJ2-2; D not certain. Germline CDR1 is SGDLS and CDR2 is YYNGEE. Trimming took off 3 bases at V and 5 bases at J, with 14 bases between the two ends. The CDR3 consists of 15 residues. CDR3 loop: CASSDGPRPTGELFF. CDR3 DNA: TGTGCCAGCAGCGACGGCCCGAGGCCGACCGGGGAGCTGTTTTTT.

V usage is TRBV7-9 and J usage is TRBJ1-5; 10 bases map to TRBD1. The CDR3 spans 14 residues. V shed 4 bases, J shed 7 bases, and the junction held 4 bases outside the gene matches. The V gene's germline CDR1 is SEHNR and CDR2 FQNEAQ (reference sequence). CDR3 protein: CASSSGTGEQPQHF. CDR3 sequence (DNA): TGTGCCAGCAGCTCCGGGACAGGGGAACAGCCCCAGCATTTT.

This clonotype was picked up many times. V is TRBV20-1 and J is TRBJ2-7, with a tentative D call TRBD1 (6 bases). Trimming shortened V by 3 bases and J by 7 bases, and 13 bases separated the two germline ends. Looked up from germline, CDR1 is DFQATT and CDR2 is SNEGSKA (reference sequence). This CDR3 contains 12 residues. CDR3 region: CSARDSSWEQYF. As DNA, the CDR3 is TGCAGTGCTAGGGACAGCTCCTGGGAGCAGTACTTC.